This TCR beta chain stems from a study of Graves' ophthalmopathy and Graves' hyperthyroidism. Study-level results: Also, most clonotypes expanded in the thyroid above 0.001 frequency appeared in blood.

In the case of this clonotype: Antigen unknown.

Patients with other autoimmune diseases, uncontrolled infections, pregnancy or lactation were excluded. The authors isolated PBMCs from approximately 10 ml of fresh peripheral blood. Germline values: CDR1 MNHNY, CDR2 SVGAGI (reference sequence). V gave up 6 bases and J gave up 1 base; unmatched junction bases: 5. The CDR3 runs to 14 residues. TCR beta CDR3 regions were amplified from RNA transcripts. In the first round, RT-PCR was carried out with HTBI primers, and a multiplex PCR formed the second round. TCRdb recomputed calls from the multiplex PCR reads with MiXCR, one row per CDR3 protein. The sample lists approximately 41,000 distinct CDR3 sequences; roughly half were seen once.

This clonotype was obtained from an adult man with Graves' ophthalmopathy. Sequenced input: peripheral blood. This sequence joins TRBV6-6 and TRBJ1-1; 7 bases match TRBD1. CDR3 region: CASRDQGGNTEAFF. DNA of the CDR3: TGTGCCAGCAGGGATCAGGGGGGGAACACTGAAGCTTTCTTT.